These 20 T cell receptor beta chains were sequenced from one sample in a study of blood T cell repertoires in COVID-19. Profiled with immunoSEQ multiplex PCR; TCRdb holds only in-frame clones, not every one. The sample consists of around 260,000 clones, around 84% of them appearing once. Sequencing used peripheral blood. The receptors derive from a man between 60 and 70 years old with acute or convalescent COVID-19.

CDR3 in amino acids: CASSRAGNTEAFF. The CDR3 coding sequence is TGTGCCAGCTCACGGGCCGGGAACACTGAAGCTTTCTTT. The rearrangement links TRBV18 to TRBJ1-1; D unclear. The CDR3 consists of 13 residues. V lost 4 bases, J lost 1 base, and 7 bases lay in between. In germline, CDR1 is KGHSH, CDR2 LQKENI.

Regarding this clone: This sample includes further DNA sequences coding for the same CDR3. V and J are TRBV19 and TRBJ1-3; unclear D gene. Trimming took off 1 base at V and 0 bases at J, with 4 bases between the two ends. The CDR3 runs to 14 residues. Germline V CDR1 and CDR2: LNHDA, SQIVND (reference sequence). This chain's CDR3 is CASSIGGSGNTIYF. The CDR3 nucleotides are TGTGCCAGTAGTATAGGAGGCTCTGGAAACACCATATATTTT. Based on the CDR3 plus reference TRBV19 and TRBJ1-3, the full variable domain is DGGITQSPKYLFRKEGQNVTLSCEQNLNHDAMYWYRQDPGQGLRLIYYSQIVNDFQKGDIAEGYSVSREKKESFPLTVTSAQKNPTAFYLCASSIGGSGNTIYFGEGSWLTVV.

The rearrangement joins TRBV4-3 to TRBJ1-3; D may be TRBD1 (5 bases). With 5 bases removed from V and 1 base from J, the gap between germline ends came to 12 bases. CDR3 length: 15 residues. Germline assignment: CDR1 LGHNA and CDR2 YSLEER. CDR3: CASSEEGTSGNTIYF. The CDR3 DNA follows: TGCGCCAGCAGCGAGGAGGGGACTTCTGGAAACACCATATATTTT.

This clone showed up just a few times. The chain uses TRBV12-3 or TRBV12-4 and TRBJ1-2; 7 bases are a match to TRBD1. The junction had 4 bases not matched to a gene; V was cut back by 6 bases and J by 3 bases. The CDR3 sequence is 13 residues long. CDR3 amino acids: CASRTGDDYGYTF. Written as DNA, the CDR3 is TGTGCCAGCAGAACAGGGGATGACTATGGCTACACCTTC.

The rearrangement links TRBV3-1 (or the pseudogene TRBV3-2) to TRBJ1-5; 8 bases match TRBD1. CDR3 length equals 17 residues. V trimming: 4 bases; J trimming: 4 bases; junction bases outside the gene matches: 12. Per the germline V gene, CDR1 is LGHDT and CDR2 is YNNKEL (reference sequence). The CDR3 coding sequence is TGTGCCAGCAGCCCATCCAGCCAGGGGGCAGGTAATCAGCCCCAGCATTTT. Its protein product is CASSPSSQGAGNQPQHF.

The rearrangement joins TRBV7-9 to TRBJ1-1; TRBD1 agrees at 8 bases. This CDR3 region has 16 residues. The J segment lost 1 base and the V segment lost 6 bases, leaving 10 bases of the junction unmatched. In germline, CDR1 is SEHNR, CDR2 FQNEAQ (reference sequence). CDR3 in amino acids: CASRPRGTGGNTEAFF. The CDR3 nucleotides read TGTGCCAGCAGGCCCCGTGGGACAGGAGGGAACACTGAAGCTTTCTTT.

The gene calls are TRBV5-1 and TRBJ2-5; 15 bases map to TRBD2. Germline V gives CDR1 SGHRS, CDR2 YFSETQ. The length of the CDR3 is 17 residues. The J segment lost 5 bases and the V segment lost 3 bases, leaving 8 bases of the junction unmatched. The CDR3 loop reads CASSYGLAGGKRETQYF. DNA for the CDR3: TGCGCCAGCAGCTACGGACTAGCGGGGGGGAAAAGGGAGACCCAGTACTTC.

The genes are TRBV14 and TRBJ2-6; D remains ambiguous. CDR1 and CDR2 from the germline V gene are SGHDN and FVKESK. The ends were cut back, 1 base at V and 0 bases at J, with 13 bases in the middle. The CDR3 is made up of 18 amino acids. The CDR3 reads CASSQGQRYYSGANVLTF. For the CDR3, the DNA is TGTGCCAGCAGCCAAGGCCAGCGATACTACTCTGGGGCCAACGTCCTGACTTTC. The full variable domain, completed using reference TRBV14 and TRBJ2-6, is EAGVTQFPSHSVIEKGQTVTLRCDPISGHDNLYWYRRVMGKEIKFLLHFVKESKQDESGMPNNRFLAERTGGTYSTLKVQPAELEDSGVYFCASSQGQRYYSGANVLTFGAGSRLTVL.

The rearrangement uses TRBV9 and TRBJ1-2, with D possibly being TRBD1 (5 bases). The CDR3 is 14 residues long. V lost 3 bases to trimming and J lost 4 bases, with 13 bases between them. The germline V gene encodes CDR1 SGDLS and CDR2 YYNGEE. DNA for the CDR3: TGTGCCAGCAGCGAACAGGACGGGTCCTATGGCTACACCTTC. This translates into CASSEQDGSYGYTF.

This rearrangement joins TRBV7-2 to TRBJ2-3, with 9 bases lining up with TRBD2. This CDR3 has 15 amino acids. Germline trimming cut 5 bases from V and 4 bases from J; bases unmatched to any gene: 7. Germline V gene sequence: CDR1 SGHTA, CDR2 FQGNSA. The CDR3 protein is CASSPQGLASDTQYF. The CDR3 bases are TGTGCCAGCAGCCCTCAGGGACTAGCATCAGATACGCAGTATTTT.

The CDR3 region is CAGQTFYGYTF. The DNA of the CDR3 is TGTGCCGGACAAACCTTCTATGGCTACACCTTC. J is TRBJ1-2 and V is TRBV7-9, with a possible D match to TRBD1 (5 bases). Germline lookup yields CDR1 SEHNR and CDR2 FQNEAQ (reference sequence). The V and J ends lost 11 bases and 4 bases respectively, with 11 bases between them. The CDR3 is 11 amino acids.

The chain has TRBV29-1 and TRBJ1-4, with D unresolved. Trimming removed 0 bases at V and 5 bases at J, with 10 bases between. The germline CDR1 and CDR2 sequences are SQVTM and ANQGSEA. This CDR3 spans 14 amino acids. The CDR3 spells CSVEDPGSNEKLFF. As DNA, the CDR3 is TGCAGCGTTGAAGATCCGGGGTCGAATGAAAAACTGTTTTTT.

As to this clone: Different DNA sequences within this sample yield the same CDR3. The genes are TRBV5-1 and TRBJ1-2; TRBD1 matches 9 bases. The CDR3 extends over 14 amino acids. The germline V gene has CDR1 SGHRS and CDR2 YFSETQ. Trimming removed 3 bases from V and 1 base from J; junction bases left unmatched: 1. DNA for the CDR3: TGCGCCAGCAGCTCGGGACAGGGTAACTATGGCTACACCTTC. Protein: CASSSGQGNYGYTF.

This rearrangement joins TRBV7-2 to TRBJ2-1; TRBD1 matches at 9 bases. The germline gives CDR1 SGHTA, CDR2 FQGNSA. After removal of 5 bases from V and 7 bases from J, the junction contained 6 bases not matched to a gene. The CDR3 covers 14 residues. The CDR3 region has the DNA TGTGCCAGCAGCCCCGGGACAGGGACAAATGAGCAGTTCTTC. It is translated as CASSPGTGTNEQFF.

The V gene is TRBV5-1, the J gene TRBJ1-6; 8 bases align to TRBD1. Per germline, CDR1 SGHRS and CDR2 YFSETQ. This CDR3 contains 17 residues. V was clipped by 2 bases and J by 12 bases; unmatched bases: 16. The CDR3 DNA follows: TGCGCCAGCAGCTTAGGACAGGGAGGTGTTTTGAATGGACCCCTCCACTTT. It specifies CASSLGQGGVLNGPLHF.

This chain links TRBV11-2 with TRBJ2-3, with D possibly TRBD1 on 6 matching bases. Germline values: CDR1 SGHAT, CDR2 FQNNGV. The CDR3 is 15 residues long. Trimming pared 10 bases from V and 0 bases from J, leaving 17 bases between. The CDR3 DNA reads TGTGCCACAGCTTACGGGACACTCAGCACAGATACGCAGTATTTT. Its protein is CATAYGTLSTDTQYF.

This chain connects TRBV10-3 to TRBJ1-2; 9 nucleotides align to TRBD1. V dropped 5 bases and J dropped 8; count of bases not matched to a gene: 9. This CDR3 spans 14 amino acids. Germline V CDR1 and CDR2: ENHRY, SYGVKD. The CDR3 here is CAISITGGAGGYTF. CDR3 bases: TGTGCCATCAGTATTACAGGGGGCGCGGGGGGCTACACCTTC.

This chain connects TRBV28 to TRBJ2-7; 7 bases fit TRBD2. V was pared by 2 bases and J by 5 bases, with 9 bases of the junction left unmatched. The CDR3 contains 15 residues. Looked up from germline, CDR1 is MDHEN and CDR2 is SYDVKM. The CDR3: CASSLGGDAGDEQYF. DNA for the CDR3: TGTGCCAGCAGTTTAGGGGGGGACGCGGGCGACGAGCAGTACTTC.

The V and J genes are TRBV6-6 and TRBJ2-7, with 8 bases aligning to TRBD1. This CDR3 region has 15 residues. V shed 0 bases and J 3 bases; nucleotides not matched to a gene: 4. Germline assignment: CDR1 MNHNY and CDR2 SVGAGI (reference sequence). The CDR3 region has the DNA TGTGCCAGCAGTTACTCGCAGGGGGCACTCTACGAGCAGTACTTC. The encoded protein is CASSYSQGALYEQYF.

This chain uses TRBV7-8 with TRBJ1-6; D may be TRBD1 (6 bases). The ends were cut back, 3 bases at V and 7 bases at J, with 10 bases in the middle. This CDR3 spans 14 amino acids. Germline V CDR1 and CDR2: SGHVS, FQNEAQ. This CDR3 is CASSLQGSNSPLHF. CDR3 nucleotide sequence: TGTGCCAGCAGCTTGCAGGGGAGCAATTCACCCCTCCACTTT. Filled out from reference TRBV7-8 and TRBJ1-6, the complete variable domain reads GAGVSQSPRYKVAKRGQDVALRCDPISGHVSLFWYQQALGQGPEFLTYFQNEAQLDKSGLPSDRFFAERPEGSVSTLKIQRTQQEDSAVYLCASSLQGSNSPLHFGNGTRLTVT.